This T cell receptor beta chain was documented in a study of blood T cell repertoires in COVID-19. Study in general: Some COVID-19 samples were acute and others convalescent; all came from the United States, Italy and Spain. The cDNA or gDNA used as material had been derived from T cells, B-cell-depleted T cells, or PBMCs.

Per the original data handling: Amplification of reference gene primers was used by the study to estimate nucleated cell counts. Measured with immunoSEQ multiplex PCR; TCRdb has only the in-frame clones, and not every one. V, J and clone size were drawn from that table, and D and trimming were deduced from the DNA. Seen here are about 130,000 clones, approximately 81% observed once, and the top ten hold more than 35%. This CDR3 comprises 13 residues. V shed 4 bases and J shed 4 bases, with 11 bases lying between them. Germline CDR1 SGHRS, CDR2 YFSETQ. This TCR derives from a man aged 35-49 years with active or convalescent COVID-19. The J gene is TRBJ1-1, the V gene TRBV5-1, with a possible D match to TRBD1 (5 bases). The sequencing input was peripheral blood. In DNA, the CDR3 is TGCGCCAGCAGCCCAACAGGTCTCACTGAAGCTTTCTTT. This encodes CASSPTGLTEAFF.